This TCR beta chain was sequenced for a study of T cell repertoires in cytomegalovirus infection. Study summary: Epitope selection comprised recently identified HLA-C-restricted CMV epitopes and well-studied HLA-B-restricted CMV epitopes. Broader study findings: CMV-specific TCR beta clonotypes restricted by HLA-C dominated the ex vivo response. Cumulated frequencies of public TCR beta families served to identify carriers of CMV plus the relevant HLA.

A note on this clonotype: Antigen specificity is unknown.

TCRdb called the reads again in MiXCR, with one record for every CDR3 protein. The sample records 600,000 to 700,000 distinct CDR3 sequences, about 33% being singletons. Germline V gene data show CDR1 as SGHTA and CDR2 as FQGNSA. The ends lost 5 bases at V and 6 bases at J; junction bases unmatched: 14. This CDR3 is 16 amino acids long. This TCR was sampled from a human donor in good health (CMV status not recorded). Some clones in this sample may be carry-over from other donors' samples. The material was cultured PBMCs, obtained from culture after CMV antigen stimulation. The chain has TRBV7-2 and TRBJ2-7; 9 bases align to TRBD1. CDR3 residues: CASSKVWTGEVGEQYF. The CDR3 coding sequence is TGTGCCAGCAGCAAGGTCTGGACAGGGGAGGTAGGCGAGCAGTACTTC.